These 24 T cell receptor beta chains came from one sample sequenced in a study of OX40 agonist ivuxolimab in advanced cancers. Repertoires were generated with immunoSEQ multiplex PCR, while TCRdb's copy carries only in-frame clones and drops some. The repertoire holds around 76,000 clones, with approximately 95% as singletons. The sequenced sample was CD4+ or CD8+ T cells sorted from blood, obtained in a trial of the OX40 agonist ivuxolimab. These TCRs come from an adult with an advanced solid tumor such as melanoma, head and neck, liver or kidney cancer.

In this sample, this clone turned up once. Different DNA sequences within this sample yield the same CDR3. The V gene is TRBV4-2, the J gene TRBJ1-4, with D uncertain. Germline V lookup: CDR1 LGHNA, CDR2 YNFKEQ. The CDR3 loop spans 17 amino acids. V was cut by 0 bases and J by 0 bases, with 11 bases left in between. CDR3 nucleotides: TGTGCCAGCAGCCAAGAACGGCGGCTTGCAACTAATGAAAAACTGTTTTTT. The encoded protein is CASSQERRLATNEKLFF.

This clone was found once. This chain joins TRBV7-9 and TRBJ2-7, with a weak D call TRBD1 (6 bases). V was clipped by 3 bases and J by 2 bases, with 11 bases between them. The germline CDR1 and CDR2 sequences are SEHNR and FQNEAQ (reference sequence). This CDR3 spans 14 amino acids. The CDR3, as DNA: TGTGCCAGCAGCTTTCATGGACAGCCCTACGAGCAGTACTTC. The encoded protein is CASSFHGQPYEQYF.

The chain is built from TRBV7-9 and TRBJ2-1; D is uncertain. CDR1 is SEHNR, CDR2 FQNEAQ, per germline (reference sequence). V was pared by 0 bases and J by 12 bases, with 6 bases between. CDR3 length equals 11 residues. The CDR3 is CASSLAHGQFF. In nucleotides, the CDR3 is TGTGCCAGCAGCTTAGCCCATGGGCAGTTCTTC.

This rearrangement joins TRBV4-3 to TRBJ2-1; 8 nucleotides match TRBD1. Germline V CDR1 and CDR2: LGHNA, YSLEER. Trimming cost V 1 base and J 6 bases; bases outside gene matches: 2. The CDR3 length is 14 residues. Here the CDR3 reads CASSQGTGGNEQFF. In DNA form, the CDR3 reads TGCGCCAGCAGCCAAGGCACAGGGGGCAATGAGCAGTTCTTC.

V is TRBV9 and J is TRBJ1-4, with D tentatively TRBD1 (6 bases). Germline V gene lookup returns CDR1 SGDLS and CDR2 YYNGEE. The V and J ends lost 3 bases and 0 bases respectively, with 9 bases between them. This CDR3 spans 15 amino acids. CDR3: CASSGGQSTNEKLFF. CDR3 nucleotides: TGTGCCAGCAGCGGTGGACAGTCAACTAATGAAAAACTGTTTTTT.

This chain uses TRBV19 with TRBJ2-3, with D possibly matching TRBD2 (6 bases). The CDR3 extends over 15 amino acids. Germline CDR1 and CDR2: LNHDA and SQIVND (reference sequence). Trimming took 5 bases from V and 2 from J, leaving 14 bases between them. CDR3 nucleotide sequence: TGTGCCAGTAGTTCCACGGGGGTTAACACAGATACGCAGTATTTT. Its translation is CASSSTGVNTDTQYF.

CDR3 coding DNA: TGTGCCAGCAGTCGATTAGGGTGGGAGCAGTACTTC. Amino acids: CASSRLGWEQYF. This chain connects TRBV28 to TRBJ2-7; no definite D call. The germline V gene encodes CDR1 MDHEN and CDR2 SYDVKM. V was cut by 5 bases and J by 7 bases, with 12 bases left in between. The CDR3 runs to 12 residues.

The CDR3 loop reads CASSYMPSGDTQYF. CDR3 nucleotide sequence: TGTGCCAGCAGTTACATGCCCTCGGGAGATACGCAGTATTTT. The rearrangement joins TRBV27 to TRBJ2-3; D ambiguous. Germline CDR1 MNHEY, CDR2 SMNVEV (reference sequence). V gave up 4 bases and J gave up 5 bases, with 13 bases separating them. The CDR3 is 14 residues long.

V and J are TRBV6-4 and TRBJ1-4; perhaps TRBD1 as D (5 bases). The ends were cut back, 7 bases at V and 6 bases at J, with 18 bases in the middle. The CDR3 sequence is 15 residues long. Germline V gene lookup returns CDR1 MRHNA and CDR2 SNTAGT. CDR3 DNA: TGTGCCAGCACCACGAAGGGACTTTCGGATGAAAAACTGTTTTTT. This gives the protein CASTTKGLSDEKLFF.

This sequence joins TRBV28 and TRBJ2-5, with 8 bases lining up with TRBD1. V lost 6 bases, J lost 5 bases, and 11 bases stayed unmatched. Germline assignment: CDR1 MDHEN and CDR2 SYDVKM. The length of the CDR3 is 15 residues. CDR3 sequence (DNA): TGTGCCAGCAGCCCGGACAGGGCCCTCCCCGAGACCCAGTACTTC. This gives the protein CASSPDRALPETQYF.

This chain connects TRBV7-8 to TRBJ2-5; 9 bases align to TRBD2. Germline V lookup: CDR1 SGHVS, CDR2 FQNEAQ. The J segment lost 3 bases and the V segment lost 8 bases, leaving 7 bases of the junction unmatched. This CDR3 spans 14 amino acids. The CDR3 DNA reads TGTGCCAGCTCCGGGGGCGGGAGGGAAGAGACCCAGTACTTC. Translating it yields CASSGGGREETQYF. Looking up the rest from reference TRBV7-8 and TRBJ2-5 gives the full variable domain: GAGVSQSPRYKVAKRGQDVALRCDPISGHVSLFWYQQALGQGPEFLTYFQNEAQLDKSGLPSDRFFAERPEGSVSTLKIQRTQQEDSAVYLCASSGGGREETQYFGPGTRLLVL.

The genes are TRBV15 and TRBJ1-3, with D perhaps TRBD1 (5 bases). The V gene lost 5 bases and the J gene lost 1 base, with 12 bases spanning the gap. The CDR3 length is 15 residues. Germline V gene data show CDR1 as LNHNV and CDR2 as YYDKDF (reference sequence). CDR3 amino acids: CATSGVGGSGNTIYF. CDR3 DNA sequence: TGTGCCACCAGCGGAGTTGGGGGTTCTGGAAACACCATATATTTT.

This chain connects TRBV7-9 to TRBJ2-7; 10 positions match TRBD2. Trimming took 5 bases from V and 1 from J; bases not matched to a gene: 17. The CDR3 has 19 residues. In germline, CDR1 is SEHNR, CDR2 FQNEAQ (reference sequence). The CDR3 sequence is CASSPQSGLAGVQSYEQYF. CDR3 sequence (DNA): TGTGCCAGCAGCCCCCAGTCGGGGCTAGCGGGAGTTCAGTCCTACGAGCAGTACTTC. The whole variable domain, remainder taken from reference TRBV7-9 and TRBJ2-7, is DTGVSQNPRHKITKRGQNVTFRCDPISEHNRLYWYRQTLGQGPEFLTYFQNEAQLEKSRLLSDRFSAERPKGSFSTLEIQRTEQGDSAMYLCASSPQSGLAGVQSYEQYFGPGTRLTVT.

In its sample, this clone was seen once. The rearrangement links TRBV28 to TRBJ2-2, with D perhaps matching TRBD2 (6 bases). The CDR3 runs to 16 residues. Per germline, CDR1 MDHEN and CDR2 SYDVKM. Trimming left V 2 bases short and J 5 bases short, with 15 bases between. The CDR3 DNA reads as TGTGCCAGCAGTTTAGGGACTGGGGTGGGGACCGGGGAGCTGTTTTTT. As protein: CASSLGTGVGTGELFF.

V usage is TRBV7-9 and J usage is TRBJ2-7, with TRBD2 matching 7 bases. V lost 6 bases to trimming and J lost 0 bases; unmatched junction nucleotides: 2. This CDR3 has 13 amino acids. The germline V gene encodes CDR1 SEHNR and CDR2 FQNEAQ (reference sequence). The CDR3 DNA sequence: TGTGCCAGCAGTGGGGGGGGCTCCTACGAGCAGTACTTC. It encodes CASSGGGSYEQYF.

The chain joins TRBV2 to TRBJ2-7; TRBD2 agrees at 7 bases. The V gene end was trimmed by 3 bases and the J gene end by 4 bases; junction bases not matched to a gene: 0. This CDR3 region has 12 residues. Germline CDR1 and CDR2: SNHLY and FYNNEI. The CDR3 DNA reads TGTGCCAGCAGTGAGGGAGGGTACGAGCAGTACTTC. Translated: CASSEGGYEQYF.

This chain uses TRBV6-5 with TRBJ1-5, with TRBD1 matching 7 bases. Germline-derived CDR1 and CDR2 are MNHEY and SVGAGI. The CDR3 covers 15 residues. J lost 4 bases, V lost 6 bases, and 9 bases had no gene match. CDR3 sequence reads: CASRLNRGGNQPQHF. Written as DNA, the CDR3 is TGTGCCAGCAGATTAAACAGGGGTGGGAATCAGCCCCAGCATTTT.

The chain is built from TRBV28 and TRBJ1-2; D possibly corresponds to TRBD1 (5 bases). The CDR3 is made up of 13 amino acids. The germline gives CDR1 MDHEN, CDR2 SYDVKM. Trimming removed 0 bases at V and 7 bases at J, with 9 bases between. The CDR3 here is CASSLWQGGGYTF. CDR3 sequence (DNA): TGTGCCAGCAGTTTATGGCAGGGAGGTGGCTACACCTTC.

J is TRBJ2-3 and V is TRBV5-6; 14 bases align to TRBD2. The CDR3 has 16 residues. V lost 3 bases and J lost 6; bases outside the gene matches: 6. In germline, CDR1 is SGHDT, CDR2 YYEEEE. Written as DNA, the CDR3 is TGTGCCAGCAGCTGGGGACTAGCGGGGGAAGTTGATACGCAGTATTTT. This sequence encodes CASSWGLAGEVDTQYF.

This sequence joins TRBV27 and TRBJ2-5; no clear D gene. The assigned J gene may be wrong: the sequence end matches TRBJ2-7 better. From germline, CDR1 is MNHEY and CDR2 SMNVEV (reference sequence). The CDR3 is 15 residues long. The CDR3 loop reads CASSFVKPHHYEQYF. The CDR3 DNA is TGTGCCAGCAGTTTCGTCAAACCCCATCACTACGAGCAGTACTTC.

The V gene is TRBV9, the J gene TRBJ2-4; no clear D gene. V gave up 0 bases and J gave up 0 bases, with 10 bases separating them. The CDR3 consists of 16 residues. Germline V lookup: CDR1 SGDLS, CDR2 YYNGEE. The CDR3 DNA reads as TGTGCCAGCAGCGTAGCCGGCACTAAAGCCAAAAACATTCAGTACTTC. Residues: CASSVAGTKAKNIQYF.

J is TRBJ2-3 and V is TRBV7-6; D might be TRBD2 (7 bases). Germline values: CDR1 SGHVS, CDR2 FNYEAQ. The V end lost 5 bases, the J end lost 4 bases, and 13 bases lay between the germline ends. The CDR3 runs 14 residues. The CDR3 nucleotides are TGTGCCAGCAGCCCCTGGGGGGGCGCAGATACGCAGTATTTT. Encoded protein: CASSPWGGADTQYF.

This clone was seen once. This sequence joins TRBV4-1 and TRBJ1-1; no firm D call. Germline V CDR1 and CDR2: MGHRA, YSYEKL. V gave up 0 bases and J gave up 4 bases, with 12 bases separating them. The CDR3 extends over 15 amino acids. The CDR3 loop reads CASSQDLGLGTEAFF. CDR3 DNA: TGCGCCAGCAGCCAAGACCTCGGGTTGGGCACTGAAGCTTTCTTT.

This chain uses TRBV9 with TRBJ2-7; D unclear. V lost 0 bases, J lost 2 bases, and 9 bases lay in between. The CDR3 spans 14 residues. The germline V gene has CDR1 SGDLS and CDR2 YYNGEE. The CDR3 spells CASSVGESPYEQYF. The CDR3, as DNA: TGTGCCAGCAGCGTAGGAGAGTCTCCCTACGAGCAGTACTTC.